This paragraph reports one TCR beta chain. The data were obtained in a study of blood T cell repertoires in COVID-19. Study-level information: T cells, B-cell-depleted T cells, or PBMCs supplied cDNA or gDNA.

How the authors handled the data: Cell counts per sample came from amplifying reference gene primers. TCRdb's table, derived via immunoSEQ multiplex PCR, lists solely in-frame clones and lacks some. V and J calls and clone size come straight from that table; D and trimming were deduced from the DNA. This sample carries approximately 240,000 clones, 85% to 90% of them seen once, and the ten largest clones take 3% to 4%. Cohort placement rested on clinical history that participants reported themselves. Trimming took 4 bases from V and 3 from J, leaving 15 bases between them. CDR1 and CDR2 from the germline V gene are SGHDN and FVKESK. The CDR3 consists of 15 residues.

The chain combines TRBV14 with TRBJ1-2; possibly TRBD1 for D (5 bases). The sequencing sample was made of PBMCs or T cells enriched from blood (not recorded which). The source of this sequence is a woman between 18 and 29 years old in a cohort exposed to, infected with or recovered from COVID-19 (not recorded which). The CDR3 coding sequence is TGTGCCAGCAGCCGACAGACTCATAAGGACTATGGCTACACCTTC. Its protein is CASSRQTHKDYGYTF.